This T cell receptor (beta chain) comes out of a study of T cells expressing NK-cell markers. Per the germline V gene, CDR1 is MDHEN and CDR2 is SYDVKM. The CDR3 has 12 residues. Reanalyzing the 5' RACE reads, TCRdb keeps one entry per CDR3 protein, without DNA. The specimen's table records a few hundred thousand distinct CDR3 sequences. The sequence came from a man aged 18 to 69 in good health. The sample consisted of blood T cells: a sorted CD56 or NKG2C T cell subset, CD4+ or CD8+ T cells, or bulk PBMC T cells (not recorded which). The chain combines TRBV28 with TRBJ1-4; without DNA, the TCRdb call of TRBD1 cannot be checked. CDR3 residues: CASTGTGEKLFF.